This is a list of T cell receptor beta chains from one sample in a study of technical replicates of blood from a handful of donors. Method: immunoSEQ multiplex PCR; TCRdb's copy keeps in-frame clones and lacks some. The sample holds about 78,000 clones, approximately 95% seen once. Sequenced: T cells isolated from PBMCs. Source of these receptors: a human donor in good health. The CDR3 runs from the conserved cysteine through the conserved F or W. D genes are given only for firm matches. Part of the rows lack a size; the others show once, few, many or a class for expanded clones.

TRBV23-1	TRBJ1-5	NA	TRBD1	18	CASSQTNPGQDYNQPQHF	TGCGCCAGCAGTCAAACCAACCCGGGACAGGACTACAATCAGCCCCAGCATTTT
TRBV5-1	TRBJ2-7	NA	NA	18	CASSSNGVTAPVNYEQYF	TGCGCCAGCAGCTCGAACGGGGTAACAGCTCCAGTTAACTACGAGCAGTACTTC
TRBV5-1	TRBJ1-1	NA	TRBD1	13	CASGPDRGTEAFF	TGCGCCAGCGGTCCGGACAGGGGCACTGAAGCTTTCTTT
TRBV5-1	TRBJ1-2	NA	TRBD1	14	CASSPGQGTNGYTF	TGCGCCAGCAGCCCGGGACAGGGGACAAATGGCTACACCTTC
TRBV7-9	TRBJ2-5	NA	TRBD1	17	CASSLDFGTGGDETQYF	TGTGCCAGCAGCTTAGATTTTGGGACAGGGGGCGATGAGACCCAGTACTTC
TRBV10-1	TRBJ2-7	NA	TRBD2	15	CASSEELAGSYEQYF	TGCGCCAGCAGTGAGGAGTTAGCGGGATCCTACGAGCAGTACTTC
TRBV7-5	TRBJ1-5	NA	NA	14	CVRVETGPNQPQHF	TGTGTCAGAGTAGAGACAGGGCCCAATCAGCCCCAGCATTTT
TRBV27	TRBJ2-5	NA	NA	13	CASRRLGGETQYF	TGTGCCAGCAGGCGGCTTGGTGGGGAGACCCAGTACTTC
TRBV6-6	TRBJ2-7	NA	TRBD1	14	CASSMTGGVGEQYF	TGTGCCAGCAGTATGACAGGGGGGGTAGGCGAGCAGTACTTC
TRBV27	TRBJ1-2	NA	NA	15	CASSLRQRANYGYTF	TGTGCCAGCAGTTTAAGACAGAGAGCTAACTATGGCTACACCTTC
TRBV2	TRBJ1-5	NA	TRBD1	18	CASTLRHNRGRDNQPQHF	TGTGCCAGCACGTTAAGACACAACAGGGGGAGAGACAATCAGCCCCAGCATTTT
TRBV18	TRBJ1-1	once	TRBD1	17	CASSPMGTGAKDTEAFF	TGTGCCAGCTCACCAATGGGGACAGGGGCTAAGGACACTGAAGCTTTCTTT
TRBV29-1	TRBJ1-2	NA	NA	13	CSVENSHNYGYTF	TGCAGCGTTGAAAACAGCCATAACTATGGCTACACCTTC
TRBV29-1	TRBJ1-5	NA	NA	13	CSVRAGNDQPQHF	TGCAGCGTCCGAGCGGGAAACGATCAGCCCCAGCATTTT
TRBV7-6	TRBJ2-5	NA	TRBD2	15	CASSSGTSGQETQYF	TGTGCCAGCAGCTCCGGGACTAGCGGGCAAGAGACCCAGTACTTC
TRBV7-8	TRBJ2-7	NA	TRBD2	17	CASSLADTQTSRYEQYF	TGTGCCAGCAGCTTAGCGGATACGCAGACTAGCCGGTACGAGCAGTACTTC
TRBV4-1	TRBJ2-5	NA	TRBD1	16	CASSQVETGGSETQYF	TGCGCCAGCAGCCAAGTGGAGACAGGGGGCTCGGAGACCCAGTACTTC
TRBV19	TRBJ2-7	NA	NA	16	CARRRTTGRNSYEQYF	TGTGCCAGACGGAGGACGACTGGGCGCAACTCCTACGAGCAGTACTTC
TRBV19	TRBJ1-2	NA	NA	16	CASSIVGGWGNYGYTF	TGTGCCAGTAGTATCGTTGGAGGGTGGGGGAACTATGGCTACACCTTC
TRBV30	TRBJ1-1	NA	NA	12	CAWSVGNAEAFF	TGTGCCTGGAGTGTCGGGAACGCTGAAGCTTTCTTT
TRBV4-1	TRBJ2-3	NA	TRBD1	14	CASSQDGGTGTQYF	TGCGCCAGCAGCCAAGATGGTGGGACAGGTACGCAGTATTTT
TRBV30	TRBJ1-2	NA	NA	13	CAWSVRGVHGYTF	TGTGCCTGGAGCGTCCGGGGGGTCCACGGCTACACCTTC
TRBV9	TRBJ2-3	NA	TRBD2	16	CASSAGLAGNTDTQYF	TGTGCCAGCAGCGCCGGACTAGCGGGGAACACAGATACGCAGTATTTT
TRBV10-1	TRBJ1-2	NA	TRBD1	13	CASSEGTGYGYTF	TGCGCCAGCAGTGAGGGGACAGGGTATGGCTACACCTTC
TRBV7-3	TRBJ1-1	NA	NA	13	CASSPWGDGEAFF	TGTGCCAGCAGCCCCTGGGGGGACGGGGAAGCTTTCTTT
TRBV6-6	TRBJ2-1	NA	TRBD1	14	CASSIRGSYNEQFF	TGTGCCAGCAGTATCAGGGGGTCCTACAATGAGCAGTTCTTC
TRBV10-2	TRBJ2-7	NA	NA	14	CASRRHPSSYEQYF	TGCGCCAGCAGAAGACACCCCAGCTCCTACGAGCAGTACTTC
TRBV29-1	TRBJ1-1	NA	NA	12	CSASGGDTEAFF	TGCAGCGCCTCGGGGGGGGACACTGAAGCTTTCTTT
TRBV4-1	TRBJ1-1	NA	NA	14	CASRFVGKNTEAFF	TGCGCCAGCAGGTTTGTCGGGAAGAACACTGAAGCTTTCTTT